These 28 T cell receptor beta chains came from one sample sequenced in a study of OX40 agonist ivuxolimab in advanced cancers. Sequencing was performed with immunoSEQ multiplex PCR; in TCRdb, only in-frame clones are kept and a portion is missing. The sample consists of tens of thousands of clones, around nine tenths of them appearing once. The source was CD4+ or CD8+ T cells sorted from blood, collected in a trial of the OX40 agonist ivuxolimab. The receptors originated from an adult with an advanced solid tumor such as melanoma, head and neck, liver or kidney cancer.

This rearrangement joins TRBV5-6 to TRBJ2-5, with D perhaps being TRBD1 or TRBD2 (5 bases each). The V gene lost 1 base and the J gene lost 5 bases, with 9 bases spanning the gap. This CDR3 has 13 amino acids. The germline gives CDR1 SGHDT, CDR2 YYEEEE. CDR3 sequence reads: CASSLRGLETQYF. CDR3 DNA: TGTGCCAGCAGCTTGCGGGGCTTGGAGACCCAGTACTTC.

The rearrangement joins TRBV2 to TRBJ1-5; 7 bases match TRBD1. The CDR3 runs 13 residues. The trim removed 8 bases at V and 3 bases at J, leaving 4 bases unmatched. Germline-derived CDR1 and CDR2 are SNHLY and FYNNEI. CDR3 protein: CASGGTANQPQHF. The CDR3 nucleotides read TGTGCCAGCGGCGGGACAGCCAATCAGCCCCAGCATTTT.

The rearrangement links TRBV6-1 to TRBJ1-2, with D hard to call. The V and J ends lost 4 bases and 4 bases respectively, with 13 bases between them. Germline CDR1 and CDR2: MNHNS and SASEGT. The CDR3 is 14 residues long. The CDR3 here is CASSVPPYSYGYTF. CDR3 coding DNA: TGTGCCAGCAGTGTTCCCCCCTACAGCTATGGCTACACCTTC.

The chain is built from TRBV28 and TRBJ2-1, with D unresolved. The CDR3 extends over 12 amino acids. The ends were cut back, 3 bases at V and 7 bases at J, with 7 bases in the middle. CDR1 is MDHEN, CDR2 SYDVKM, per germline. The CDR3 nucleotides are TGTGCCAGCAGTTTGAAGGGTAATGAGCAGTTCTTC. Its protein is CASSLKGNEQFF.

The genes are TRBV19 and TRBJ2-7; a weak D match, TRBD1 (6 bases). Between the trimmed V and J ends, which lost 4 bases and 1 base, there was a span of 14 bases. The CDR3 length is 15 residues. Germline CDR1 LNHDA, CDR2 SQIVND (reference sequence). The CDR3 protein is CASSSVHQGSYEQYF. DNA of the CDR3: TGTGCCAGTAGTAGTGTTCATCAGGGGTCCTACGAGCAGTACTTC.

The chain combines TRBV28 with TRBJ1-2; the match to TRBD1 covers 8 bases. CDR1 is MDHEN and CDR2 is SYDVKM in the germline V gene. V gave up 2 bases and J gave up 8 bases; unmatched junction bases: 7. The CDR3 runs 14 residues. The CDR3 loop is CASSLTDRAHGYTF. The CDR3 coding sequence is TGTGCCAGCAGTTTAACGGACAGGGCACACGGCTACACCTTC.

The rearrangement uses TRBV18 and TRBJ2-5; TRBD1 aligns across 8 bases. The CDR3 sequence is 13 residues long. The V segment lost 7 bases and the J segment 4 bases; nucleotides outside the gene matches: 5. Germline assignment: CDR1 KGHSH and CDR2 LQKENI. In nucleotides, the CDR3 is TGTGCCAGCTTGTTAGACAGGGGAGAGACCCAGTACTTC. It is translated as CASLLDRGETQYF.

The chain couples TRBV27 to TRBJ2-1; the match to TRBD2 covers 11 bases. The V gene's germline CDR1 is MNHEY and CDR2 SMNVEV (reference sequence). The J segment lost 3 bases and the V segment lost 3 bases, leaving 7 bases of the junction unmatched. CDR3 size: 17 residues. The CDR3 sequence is CASSFGTSGSYYNEQFF. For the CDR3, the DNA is TGTGCCAGCAGTTTTGGCACTAGCGGGAGCTACTACAATGAGCAGTTCTTC.

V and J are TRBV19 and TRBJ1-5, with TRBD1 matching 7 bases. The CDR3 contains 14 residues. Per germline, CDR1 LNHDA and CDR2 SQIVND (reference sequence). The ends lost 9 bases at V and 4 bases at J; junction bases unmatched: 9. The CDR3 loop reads CASRRDSGNQPQHF. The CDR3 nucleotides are TGTGCCAGCCGGAGGGACAGTGGTAATCAGCCCCAGCATTTT.

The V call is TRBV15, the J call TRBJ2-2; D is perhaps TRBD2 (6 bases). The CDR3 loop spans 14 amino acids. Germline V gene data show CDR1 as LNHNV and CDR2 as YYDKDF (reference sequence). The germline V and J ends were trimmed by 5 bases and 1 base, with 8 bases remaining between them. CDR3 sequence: CATSRDLNTGELFF. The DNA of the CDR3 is TGTGCCACCAGCCGGGACTTGAACACCGGGGAGCTGTTTTTT.

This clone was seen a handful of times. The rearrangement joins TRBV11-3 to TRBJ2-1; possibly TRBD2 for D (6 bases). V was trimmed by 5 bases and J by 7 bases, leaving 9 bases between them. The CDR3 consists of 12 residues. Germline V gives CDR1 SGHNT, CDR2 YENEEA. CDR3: CASSPGSNEQFF. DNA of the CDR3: TGTGCCAGCAGCCCCGGGAGTAATGAGCAGTTCTTC.

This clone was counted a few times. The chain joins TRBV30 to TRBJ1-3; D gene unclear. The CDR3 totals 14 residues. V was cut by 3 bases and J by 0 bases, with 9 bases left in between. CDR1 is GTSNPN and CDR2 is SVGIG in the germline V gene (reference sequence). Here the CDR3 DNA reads TGTGCCTGGAGGAGAGCGACCTCTGGAAACACCATATATTTT. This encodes CAWRRATSGNTIYF. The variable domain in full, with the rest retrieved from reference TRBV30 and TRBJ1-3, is SQTIHQWPATLVQPVGSPLSLECTVEGTSNPNLYWYRQAAGRGLQLLFYSVGIGQISSEVPQNLSASRPQDRQFILSSKKLLLSDSGFYLCAWRRATSGNTIYFGEGSWLTVV.

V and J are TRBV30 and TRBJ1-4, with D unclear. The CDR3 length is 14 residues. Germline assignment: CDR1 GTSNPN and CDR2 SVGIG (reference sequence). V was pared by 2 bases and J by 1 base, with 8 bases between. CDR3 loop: CAWSIGGTNEKLFF. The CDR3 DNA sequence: TGTGCCTGGAGTATTGGCGGAACTAATGAAAAACTGTTTTTT.

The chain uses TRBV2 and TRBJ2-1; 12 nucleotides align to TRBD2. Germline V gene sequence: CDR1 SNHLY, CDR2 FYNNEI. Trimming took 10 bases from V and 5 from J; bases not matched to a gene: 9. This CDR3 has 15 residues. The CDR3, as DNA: TGTGCCACCGGGGTACTAGCGGGAGGTGACAATGAGCAGTTCTTC. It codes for CATGVLAGGDNEQFF.

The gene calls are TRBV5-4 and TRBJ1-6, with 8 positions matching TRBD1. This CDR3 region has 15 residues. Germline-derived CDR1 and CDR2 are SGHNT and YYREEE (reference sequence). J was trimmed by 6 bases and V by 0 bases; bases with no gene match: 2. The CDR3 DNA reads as TGTGCCAGCAGCTTGGAACAGGGGGTTAATTCACCCCTCCACTTT. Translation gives CASSLEQGVNSPLHF.

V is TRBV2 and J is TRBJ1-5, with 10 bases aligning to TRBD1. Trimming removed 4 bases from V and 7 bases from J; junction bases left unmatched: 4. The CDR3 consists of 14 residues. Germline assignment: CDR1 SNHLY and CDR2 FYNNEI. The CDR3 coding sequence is TGTGCCAGCAGTGCCGGGACAGGGGAACAGCCCCAGCATTTT. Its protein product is CASSAGTGEQPQHF. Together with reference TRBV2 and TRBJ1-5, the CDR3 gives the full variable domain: EPEVTQTPSHQVTQMGQEVILRCVPISNHLYFYWYRQILGQKVEFLVSFYNNEISEKSEIFDDQFSVERPDGSNFTLKIRSTKLEDSAMYFCASSAGTGEQPQHFGDGTRLSIL.

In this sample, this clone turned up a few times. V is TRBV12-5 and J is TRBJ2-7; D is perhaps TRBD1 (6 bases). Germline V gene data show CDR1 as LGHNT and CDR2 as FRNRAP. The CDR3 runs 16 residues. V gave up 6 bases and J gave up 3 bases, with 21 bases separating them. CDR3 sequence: CASGSINGQLLYEQYF. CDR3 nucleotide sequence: TGTGCTAGTGGGTCAATAAATGGACAGCTTCTCTACGAGCAGTACTTC.

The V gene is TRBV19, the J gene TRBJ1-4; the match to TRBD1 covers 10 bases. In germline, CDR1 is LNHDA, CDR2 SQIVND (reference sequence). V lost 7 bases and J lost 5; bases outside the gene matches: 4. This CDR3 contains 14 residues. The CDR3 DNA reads TGTGCCAGTACCGACAGGGGGCTGAATGAAAAACTGTTTTTT. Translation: CASTDRGLNEKLFF.

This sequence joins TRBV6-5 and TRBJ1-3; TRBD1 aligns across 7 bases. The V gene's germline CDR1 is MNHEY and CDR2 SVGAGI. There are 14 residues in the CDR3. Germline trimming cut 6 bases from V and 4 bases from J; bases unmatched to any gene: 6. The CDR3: CASSPGTAGNTIYF. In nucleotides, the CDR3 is TGTGCCAGCAGCCCCGGGACAGCGGGAAACACCATATATTTT.

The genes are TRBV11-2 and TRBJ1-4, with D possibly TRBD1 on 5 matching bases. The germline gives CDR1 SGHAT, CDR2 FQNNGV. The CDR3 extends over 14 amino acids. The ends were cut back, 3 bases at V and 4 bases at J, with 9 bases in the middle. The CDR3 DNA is TGTGCCAGCAGCTTGGGACTGGATAATGAAAAACTGTTTTTT. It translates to CASSLGLDNEKLFF.

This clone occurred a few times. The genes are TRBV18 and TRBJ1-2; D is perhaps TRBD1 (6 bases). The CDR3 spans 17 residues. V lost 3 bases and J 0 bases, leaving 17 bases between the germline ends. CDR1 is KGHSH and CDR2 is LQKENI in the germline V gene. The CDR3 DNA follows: TGTGCCAGCTCACCGACTACTGAGGGACACCCTAACTATGGCTACACCTTC. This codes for CASSPTTEGHPNYGYTF.

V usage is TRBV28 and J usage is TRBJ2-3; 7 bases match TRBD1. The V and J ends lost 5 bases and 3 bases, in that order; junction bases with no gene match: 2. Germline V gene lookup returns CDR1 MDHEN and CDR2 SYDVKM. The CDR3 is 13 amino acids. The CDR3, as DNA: TGTGCCAGCAGTCTACAGGGGACAGATACGCAGTATTTT. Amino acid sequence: CASSLQGTDTQYF.

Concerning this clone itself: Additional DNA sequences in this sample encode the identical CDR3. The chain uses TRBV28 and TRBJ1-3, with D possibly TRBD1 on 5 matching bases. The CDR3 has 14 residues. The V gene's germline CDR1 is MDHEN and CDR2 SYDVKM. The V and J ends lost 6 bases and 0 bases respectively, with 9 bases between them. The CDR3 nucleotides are TGTGCCAGCAGCCTTGGGGGCTCTGGAAACACCATATATTTT. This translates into CASSLGGSGNTIYF.

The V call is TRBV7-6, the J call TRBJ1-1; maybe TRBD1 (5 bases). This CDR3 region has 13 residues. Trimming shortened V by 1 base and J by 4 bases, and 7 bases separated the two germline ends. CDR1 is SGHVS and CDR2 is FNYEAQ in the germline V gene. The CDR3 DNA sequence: TGTGCCAGCAGCTTAGAAGGGACCACTGAAGCTTTCTTT. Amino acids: CASSLEGTTEAFF.

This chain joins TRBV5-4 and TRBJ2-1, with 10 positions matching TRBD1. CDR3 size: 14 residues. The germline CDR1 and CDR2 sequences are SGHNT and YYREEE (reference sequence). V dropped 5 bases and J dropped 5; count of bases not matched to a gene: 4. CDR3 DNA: TGTGCCAGCAGTCGGGACAGGGGCCACAATGAGCAGTTCTTC. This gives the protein CASSRDRGHNEQFF.

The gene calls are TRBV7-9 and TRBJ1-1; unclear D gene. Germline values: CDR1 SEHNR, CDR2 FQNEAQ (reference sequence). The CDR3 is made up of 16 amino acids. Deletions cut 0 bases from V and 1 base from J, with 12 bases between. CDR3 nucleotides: TGTGCCAGCAGCTTAGCGCCGGGCATGTGGAACACTGAAGCTTTCTTT. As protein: CASSLAPGMWNTEAFF.

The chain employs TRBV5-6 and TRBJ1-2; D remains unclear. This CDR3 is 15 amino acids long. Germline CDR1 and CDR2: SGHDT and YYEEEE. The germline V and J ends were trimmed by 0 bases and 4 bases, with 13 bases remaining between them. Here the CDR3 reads CASSLGFRLGYGYTF. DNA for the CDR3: TGTGCCAGCAGCTTGGGGTTCCGGCTGGGCTATGGCTACACCTTC.

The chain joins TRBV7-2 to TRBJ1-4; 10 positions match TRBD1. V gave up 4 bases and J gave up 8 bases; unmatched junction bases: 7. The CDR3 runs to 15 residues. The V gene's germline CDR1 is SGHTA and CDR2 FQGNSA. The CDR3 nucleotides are TGTGCCAGCAGCTCAGGGACAGGGGCTGGGGAAAAACTGTTTTTT. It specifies CASSSGTGAGEKLFF. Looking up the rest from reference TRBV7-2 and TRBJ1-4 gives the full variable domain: GAGVSQSPSNKVTEKGKDVELRCDPISGHTALYWYRQSLGQGLEFLIYFQGNSAPDKSGLPSDRFSAERTGGSVSTLTIQRTQQEDSAVYLCASSSGTGAGEKLFFGSGTQLSVL.